This entry features one T cell receptor beta chain sequence. Its cognate antigen is unknown. CDR3 size: 14 residues. V shed 3 bases and J shed 4 bases, with 12 bases lying between them. Germline assignment: CDR1 SEHNR and CDR2 FQNEAQ (reference sequence). Focal radiation plus CTLA-4 blockade with ipilimumab was given to patients with chemo-refractory metastatic non-small-cell lung cancer. This sample stems from a study of radiotherapy plus CTLA-4 blockade in lung cancer. Study-level background: Disease control was present in roughly 29% of patients, and objective responses in 15% to 20%. Overall study results and limits: How blood T cell clones changed early, along with interferon-beta, reportedly forecast response best. Radiotherapy with ipilimumab was followed by blood expansion of tumor-derived clones.

TCRdb's table, derived via immunoSEQ multiplex PCR, lists solely in-frame clones and lacks some. The top ten hold more than 7% of the sample, which has tens of thousands of clones, around 80% seen once. The specimen comprised peripheral blood, sampled from a patient treated with radiotherapy plus ipilimumab. The receptor was isolated from a human donor with non-small cell lung cancer who had a complete response to radiotherapy plus ipilimumab. The chain is built from TRBV7-9 and TRBJ1-2, with D unclear. CDR3: CASSFREGIYGYTF. In DNA, the CDR3 is TGTGCCAGCAGCTTTCGTGAAGGGATCTATGGCTACACCTTC.